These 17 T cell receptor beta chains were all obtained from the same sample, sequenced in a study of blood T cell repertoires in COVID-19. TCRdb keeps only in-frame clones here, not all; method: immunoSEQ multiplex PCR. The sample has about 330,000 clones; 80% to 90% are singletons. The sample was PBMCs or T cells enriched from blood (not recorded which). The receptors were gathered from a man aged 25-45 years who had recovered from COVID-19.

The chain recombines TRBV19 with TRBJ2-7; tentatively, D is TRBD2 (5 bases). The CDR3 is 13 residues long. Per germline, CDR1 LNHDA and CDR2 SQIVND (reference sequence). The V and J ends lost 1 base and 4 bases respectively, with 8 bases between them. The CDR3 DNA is TGTGCCAGTAGTATAGCCGGGGAGTACGAGCAGTACTTC. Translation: CASSIAGEYEQYF.

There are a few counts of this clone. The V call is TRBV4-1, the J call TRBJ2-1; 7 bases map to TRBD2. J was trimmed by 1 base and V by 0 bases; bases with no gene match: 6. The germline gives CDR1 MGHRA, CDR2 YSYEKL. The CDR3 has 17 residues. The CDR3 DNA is TGCGCCAGCAGCCAAGAGTCCGCCGGGGGGTCCTACAATGAGCAGTTCTTC. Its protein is CASSQESAGGSYNEQFF.

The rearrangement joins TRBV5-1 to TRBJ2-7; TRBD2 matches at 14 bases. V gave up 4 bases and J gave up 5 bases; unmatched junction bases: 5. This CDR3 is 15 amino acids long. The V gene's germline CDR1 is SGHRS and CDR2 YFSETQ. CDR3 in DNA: TGCGCCAGCAGCAGACTAGCGGGGGGGAGCAACGAGCAGTACTTC. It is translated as CASSRLAGGSNEQYF.

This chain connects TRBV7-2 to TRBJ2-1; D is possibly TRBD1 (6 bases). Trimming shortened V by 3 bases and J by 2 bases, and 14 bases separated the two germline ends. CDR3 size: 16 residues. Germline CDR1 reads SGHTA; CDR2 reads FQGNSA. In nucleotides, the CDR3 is TGTGCCAGCAGCTTCGACAGGCGGGTAGCCTACAATGAGCAGTTCTTC. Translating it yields CASSFDRRVAYNEQFF.

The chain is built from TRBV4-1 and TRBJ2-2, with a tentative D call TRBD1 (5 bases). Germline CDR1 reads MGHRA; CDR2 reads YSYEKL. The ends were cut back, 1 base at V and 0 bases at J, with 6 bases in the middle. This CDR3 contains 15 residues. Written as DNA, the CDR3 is TGCGCCAGCAGCCAAGTGACAGCGAACACCGGGGAGCTGTTTTTT. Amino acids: CASSQVTANTGELFF.

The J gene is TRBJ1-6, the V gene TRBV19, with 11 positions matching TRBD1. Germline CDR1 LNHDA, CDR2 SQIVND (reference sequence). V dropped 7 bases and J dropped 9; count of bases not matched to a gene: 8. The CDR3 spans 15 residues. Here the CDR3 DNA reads TGTGCCAGTAAAAGGGACAGGGGGTCTAGTTCACCCCTCCACTTT. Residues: CASKRDRGSSSPLHF.

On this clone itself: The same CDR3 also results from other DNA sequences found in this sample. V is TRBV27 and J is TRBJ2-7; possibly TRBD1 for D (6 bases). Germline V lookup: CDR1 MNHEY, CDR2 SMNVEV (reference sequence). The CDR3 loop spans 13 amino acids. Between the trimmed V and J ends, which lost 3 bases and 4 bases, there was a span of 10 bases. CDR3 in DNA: TGTGCCAGCAGTTTGGACAGAGGGTACGAGCAGTACTTC. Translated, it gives CASSLDRGYEQYF.

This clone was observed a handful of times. In nucleotides, the CDR3 is TGTGCCAGCAGCTTGGCGGGACGGAGGAGGGACACTGAAGCTTTCTTT. Its protein is CASSLAGRRRDTEAFF. The rearrangement joins TRBV5-5 to TRBJ1-1, with D perhaps TRBD1 (5 bases). Deletions cut 0 bases from V and 3 bases from J, with 15 bases between. The length of the CDR3 is 16 residues. Looked up from germline, CDR1 is SGHKS and CDR2 is YYEKEE (reference sequence).

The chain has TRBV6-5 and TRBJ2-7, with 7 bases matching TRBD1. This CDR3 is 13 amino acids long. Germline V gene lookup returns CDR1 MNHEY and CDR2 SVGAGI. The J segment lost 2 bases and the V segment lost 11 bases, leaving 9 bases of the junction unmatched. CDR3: CAVVGQVAYEQYF. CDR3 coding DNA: TGTGCCGTGGTAGGACAGGTCGCCTACGAGCAGTACTTC.

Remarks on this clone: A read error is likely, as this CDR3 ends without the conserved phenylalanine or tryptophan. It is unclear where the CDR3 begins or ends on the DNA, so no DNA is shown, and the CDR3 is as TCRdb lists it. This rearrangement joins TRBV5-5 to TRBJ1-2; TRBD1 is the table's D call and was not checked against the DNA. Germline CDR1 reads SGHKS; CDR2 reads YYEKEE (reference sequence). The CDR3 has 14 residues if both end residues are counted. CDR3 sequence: CASSLDGTGTREYV.

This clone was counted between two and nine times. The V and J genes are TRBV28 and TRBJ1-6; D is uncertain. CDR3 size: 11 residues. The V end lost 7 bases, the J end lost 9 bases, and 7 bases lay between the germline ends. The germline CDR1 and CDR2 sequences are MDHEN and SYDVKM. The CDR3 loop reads CASTGSSPLHF. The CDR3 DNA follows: TGTGCCAGCACCGGGAGTTCACCCCTCCACTTT.

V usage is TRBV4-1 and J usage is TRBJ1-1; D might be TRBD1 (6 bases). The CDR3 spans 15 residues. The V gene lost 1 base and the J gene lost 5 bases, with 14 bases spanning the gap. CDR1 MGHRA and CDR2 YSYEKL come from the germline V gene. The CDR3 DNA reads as TGCGCCAGCAGCCAAGGGTCATCTAGGGGGACTGAAGCTTTCTTT. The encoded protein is CASSQGSSRGTEAFF.

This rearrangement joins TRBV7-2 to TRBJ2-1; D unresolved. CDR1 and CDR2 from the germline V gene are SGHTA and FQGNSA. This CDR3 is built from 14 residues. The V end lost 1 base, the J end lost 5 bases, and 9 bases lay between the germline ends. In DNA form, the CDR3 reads TGTGCCAGCAGCTTAGTCCCTAGTAACAATGAGCAGTTCTTC. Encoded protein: CASSLVPSNNEQFF.

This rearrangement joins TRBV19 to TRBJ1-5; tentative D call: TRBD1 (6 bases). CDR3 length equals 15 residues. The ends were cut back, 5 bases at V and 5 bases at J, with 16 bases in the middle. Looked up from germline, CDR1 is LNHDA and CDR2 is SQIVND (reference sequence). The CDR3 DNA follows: TGTGCCAGTAGTCGAGCTGGGGGCCGCTATCAGCCCCAGCATTTT. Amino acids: CASSRAGGRYQPQHF.

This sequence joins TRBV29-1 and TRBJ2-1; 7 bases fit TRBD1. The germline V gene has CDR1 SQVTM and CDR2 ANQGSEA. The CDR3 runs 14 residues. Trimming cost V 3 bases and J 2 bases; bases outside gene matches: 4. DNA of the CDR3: TGCAGCGTTGATAGGCAGGGGGCCTACAATGAGCAGTTCTTC. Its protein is CSVDRQGAYNEQFF.

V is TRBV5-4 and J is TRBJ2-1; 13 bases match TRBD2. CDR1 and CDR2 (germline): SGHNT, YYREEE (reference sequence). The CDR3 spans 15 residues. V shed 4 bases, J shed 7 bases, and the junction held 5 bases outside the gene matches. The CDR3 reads CASSPGTSGVNEQFF. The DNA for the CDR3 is TGTGCCAGCAGCCCGGGGACTAGCGGGGTAAATGAGCAGTTCTTC.

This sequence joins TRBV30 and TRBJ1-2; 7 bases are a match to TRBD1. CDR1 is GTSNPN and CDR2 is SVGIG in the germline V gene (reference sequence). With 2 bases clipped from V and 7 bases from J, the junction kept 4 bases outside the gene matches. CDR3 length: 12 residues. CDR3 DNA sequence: TGTGCCTGGAGTCCGACAGGGATTGGCTACACCTTC. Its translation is CAWSPTGIGYTF.